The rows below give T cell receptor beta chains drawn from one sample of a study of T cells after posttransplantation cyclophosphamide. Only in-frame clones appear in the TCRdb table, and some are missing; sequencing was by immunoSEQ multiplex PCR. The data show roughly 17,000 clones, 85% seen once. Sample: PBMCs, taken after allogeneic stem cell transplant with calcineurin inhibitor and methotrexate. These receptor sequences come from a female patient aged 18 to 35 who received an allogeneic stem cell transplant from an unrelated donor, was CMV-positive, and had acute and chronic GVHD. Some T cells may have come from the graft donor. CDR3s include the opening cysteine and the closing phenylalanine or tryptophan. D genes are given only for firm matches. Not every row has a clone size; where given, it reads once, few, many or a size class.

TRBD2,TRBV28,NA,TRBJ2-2,CASSYTSFMAGVKNTGELFF,TGTGCCAGCAGTTATACCTCGTTCATGGCGGGAGTAAAGAACACCGGGGAGCTGTTTTTT
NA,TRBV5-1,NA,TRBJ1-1,CASSLWGGSEAFF,TGCGCCAGCAGCTTGTGGGGGGGGTCTGAAGCTTTCTTT
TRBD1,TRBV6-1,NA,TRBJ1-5,CASRDRVSTQHF,TGTGCCAGCAGGGACAGGGTTTCGACCCAGCATTTT
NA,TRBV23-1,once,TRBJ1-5,CASSQSSEPQHF,TGCGCCAGCAGTCAATCCTCCGAGCCCCAGCATTTT
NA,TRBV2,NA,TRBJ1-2,CASRPRQESYGYTF,TGTGCCAGCAGGCCCCGACAGGAGAGCTATGGCTACACCTTC
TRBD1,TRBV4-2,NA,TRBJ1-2,CASSRDRPQLGYTF,TGTGCCAGTTCACGGGACAGACCTCAATTGGGCTACACCTTC
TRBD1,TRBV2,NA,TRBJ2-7,CASDRVGYEQYF,TGTGCCAGCGACAGGGTGGGGTACGAGCAGTACTTC
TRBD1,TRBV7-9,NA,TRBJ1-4,CASSGRTGGSRSNEKLFF,TGTGCCAGCAGCGGGAGGACAGGGGGAAGTAGGAGTAATGAAAAACTGTTTTTT
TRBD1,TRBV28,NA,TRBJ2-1,CASSLGDREKGQFF,TGTGCCAGCAGTTTAGGGGACAGGGAAAAAGGGCAGTTCTTC
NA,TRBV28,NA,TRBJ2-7,CASSRSWGAYEQYF,TGTGCCAGCAGCCGTAGCTGGGGAGCCTACGAGCAGTACTTC
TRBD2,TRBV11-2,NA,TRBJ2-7,CASSPGAGGRYEQYF,TGTGCCAGCAGCCCGGGGGCGGGAGGTCGGTACGAGCAGTACTTC
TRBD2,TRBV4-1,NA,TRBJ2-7,CASSQEKREGRYEQYF,TGCGCCAGCAGCCAAGAGAAGCGGGAGGGCCGCTACGAGCAGTACTTC
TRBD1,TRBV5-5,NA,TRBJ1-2,CASSLERDRAEGYTF,TGTGCCAGCAGCTTGGAAAGGGACAGGGCCGAGGGCTACACCTTC
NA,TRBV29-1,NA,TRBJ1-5,CSVGRSNQPQHF,TGCAGCGTTGGTAGAAGCAATCAGCCCCAGCATTTT
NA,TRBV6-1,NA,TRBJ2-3,CASGAGEGTDTQYF,TGTGCCTCAGGGGCGGGCGAGGGGACAGATACGCAGTATTTT
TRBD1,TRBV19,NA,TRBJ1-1,CASSNRGGTEAFF,TGTGCCAGTAGTAACAGGGGTGGCACTGAAGCTTTCTTT
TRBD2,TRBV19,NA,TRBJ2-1,CASVAGPSYNEQFF,TGTGCCAGCGTAGCGGGGCCCTCCTACAATGAGCAGTTCTTC
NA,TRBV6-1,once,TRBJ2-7,CASTLTRVNGYEQYF,TGTGCCAGCACCTTGACTAGGGTGAATGGGTACGAGCAGTACTTC
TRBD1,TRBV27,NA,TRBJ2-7,CASRPTGGPYEQYF,TGTGCCAGCAGGCCCACAGGGGGTCCCTACGAGCAGTACTTC
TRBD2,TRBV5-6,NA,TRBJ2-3,CASSFPSGVRDTQYF,TGTGCCAGCAGCTTCCCTAGCGGGGTCAGAGATACGCAGTATTTT
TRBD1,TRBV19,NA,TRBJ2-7,CASSSSGTGDYEQYF,TGTGCCAGTAGTTCCTCCGGGACAGGGGACTACGAGCAGTACTTC
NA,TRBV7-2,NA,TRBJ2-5,CASSLATGTQYF,TGTGCCAGCAGCTTAGCCACCGGGACCCAGTACTTC
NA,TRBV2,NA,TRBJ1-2,CASSTRGLGYTF,TGTGCCAGCAGTACCAGGGGTCTCGGCTACACCTTC
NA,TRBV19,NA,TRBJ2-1,CASSIRTGRDEQFF,TGTGCCAGTAGTATCAGGACAGGGAGGGATGAGCAGTTCTTC
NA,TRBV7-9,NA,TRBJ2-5,CASSPPRGQETQYF,TGTGCCAGCAGCCCGCCGAGAGGGCAAGAGACCCAGTACTTC
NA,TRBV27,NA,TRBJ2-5,CASSQGTSSRGTQYF,TGTGCCAGCAGCCAGGGGACGAGCTCAAGGGGGACCCAGTACTTC
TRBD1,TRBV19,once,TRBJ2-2,CASSPAGGRGTGELFF,TGTGCCAGTAGCCCCGCAGGGGGCCGGGGCACCGGGGAGCTGTTTTTT
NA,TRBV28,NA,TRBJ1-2,CASSPNDRTDGYTF,TGTGCCAGCAGCCCAAATGACAGGACGGATGGCTACACCTTC
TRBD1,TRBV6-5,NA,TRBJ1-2,CASRQTGIDGYTF,TGTGCCAGCAGACAGACAGGGATTGACGGCTACACCTTC
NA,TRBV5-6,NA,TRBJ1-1,CASSLQGGSTEAFF,TGTGCCAGCAGCTTGCAGGGAGGGAGCACTGAAGCTTTCTTT
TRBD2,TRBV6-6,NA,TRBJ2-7,CASSPLRLAESYEQYF,TGTGCCAGCAGTCCACTAAGACTAGCGGAATCCTACGAGCAGTACTTC
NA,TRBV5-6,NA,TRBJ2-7,CASSYIRSSYEQYF,TGTGCCAGCAGCTACATACGAAGCTCCTACGAGCAGTACTTC
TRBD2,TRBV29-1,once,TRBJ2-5,CSALGLALQETQYF,TGCAGCGCCCTGGGACTAGCGTTGCAAGAGACCCAGTACTTC
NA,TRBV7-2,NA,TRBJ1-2,CASSLAENRPNYGYTF,TGTGCCAGCAGCTTAGCAGAAAACAGACCTAACTATGGCTACACCTTC
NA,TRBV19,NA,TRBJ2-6,CASSTRGPSGANVLTF,TGTGCCAGTAGTACCAGGGGCCCCTCTGGGGCCAACGTCCTGACTTTC
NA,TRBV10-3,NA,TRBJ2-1,CAISAATRAKREQFF,TGTGCCATCAGTGCTGCGACTAGGGCAAAACGTGAGCAGTTCTTC
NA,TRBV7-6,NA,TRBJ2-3,CASSLSPRGDTQYF,TGTGCCAGCAGCTTATCACCTAGGGGAGATACGCAGTATTTT
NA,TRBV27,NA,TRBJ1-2,CASSFSGREGHGYTF,TGTGCCAGCAGTTTCAGTGGCAGGGAAGGACATGGCTACACCTTC
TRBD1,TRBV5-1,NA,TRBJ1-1,CASSLTGGPRGTEAFF,TGCGCCAGCAGCTTGACAGGGGGCCCTCGAGGCACTGAAGCTTTCTTT
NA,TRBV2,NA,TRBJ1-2,CASRGLGGYTF,TGTGCCAGCAGGGGACTGGGGGGCTACACCTTC